A selection of T cell receptor beta chains follows, all from one sample in a study of shared clonotypes between healthy human individuals. Sequencing was performed with immunoSEQ multiplex PCR; in TCRdb, only in-frame clones are kept and a portion is missing. Seen here are 2 million to 3 million clones, more than 85% observed once, and the top ten hold about 0.34%. What was sequenced was naive CD4+ T cells from PBMCs. The receptors stem from a man between 18 and 29 years old in good health. Some clones in this sample may be carry-over from other donors' samples. Both conserved end residues are part of each CDR3. A D gene is named only where the DNA matches it firmly. The listing skips clone size in some rows; elsewhere it reads once, few, many or a size class.

D gene,J gene,clone size,V gene,CDR3 protein,CDR3 DNA
NA,TRBJ2-7,NA,TRBV5-6,CASSLRDEQYF,TGTGCCAGCAGTCTCCGGGACGAGCAGTACTTC
NA,TRBJ2-1,NA,TRBV5-6,CASSLDPGDDEQFF,TGTGCCAGCAGCCTCGACCCGGGGGACGATGAGCAGTTCTTC
NA,TRBJ2-1,NA,TRBV5-4,CASRRGGANNEQFF,TGTGCCAGCAGAAGGGGGGGGGCGAACAATGAGCAGTTCTTC
NA,TRBJ2-2,NA,TRBV5-1,CASSLEPGRPGELFF,TGCGCCAGCAGCTTGGAGCCGGGAAGGCCCGGGGAGCTGTTTTTT
NA,TRBJ1-2,NA,TRBV10-2,CASSEGDNYGYTF,TGCGCCAGCAGTGAAGGGGATAACTATGGCTACACCTTC
NA,TRBJ2-1,NA,TRBV7-2,CASSLFGGLTGNEQFF,TGTGCCAGCAGCTTATTTGGGGGACTCACGGGCAATGAGCAGTTCTTC
NA,TRBJ2-3,NA,TRBV6-6,CASSHGDLGGDTQYF,TGTGCCAGCAGCCACGGGGACTTAGGCGGGGATACGCAGTATTTT
NA,TRBJ1-1,NA,TRBV19,CASTSSFQAFF,TGTGCCAGTACCTCGTCCTTTCAAGCTTTCTTT
NA,TRBJ2-3,NA,TRBV7-2,CASSLQGTTKGDTQYF,TGTGCCAGCAGCTTACAGGGCACCACGAAAGGAGATACGCAGTATTTT
TRBD1,TRBJ1-2,NA,TRBV7-3,CASSSGQAYGYTF,TGTGCCAGCAGCTCAGGACAGGCCTATGGCTACACCTTC
TRBD2,TRBJ2-1,NA,TRBV5-1,CASSLGTSGRAVNEQFF,TGCGCCAGCAGCTTGGGGACTAGCGGGAGGGCGGTCAATGAGCAGTTCTTC
TRBD1,TRBJ1-3,NA,TRBV2,CASSPDRGRGNTIYF,TGTGCCAGCAGTCCGGACAGGGGGCGTGGAAACACCATATATTTT
NA,TRBJ2-3,once,TRBV5-8,CASSLLRGSSTDTQYF,TGTGCCAGCAGCTTGCTCAGGGGTTCTAGCACAGATACGCAGTATTTT
TRBD1,TRBJ2-7,NA,TRBV4-1,CASSHMDRGPYEQYF,TGCGCCAGCAGCCACATGGACAGGGGGCCCTACGAGCAGTACTTC
TRBD2,TRBJ2-1,NA,TRBV5-4,CASSAGLVGNEQFF,TGTGCCAGCAGCGCGGGACTAGTGGGGAATGAGCAGTTCTTC
TRBD1,TRBJ1-1,NA,TRBV14,CASSLYQGGVRNTEAFF,TGTGCCAGCAGCCTCTACCAGGGGGGCGTGAGGAACACTGAAGCTTTCTTT
NA,TRBJ2-7,NA,TRBV28,CASSFTIYEQYF,TGTGCCAGCAGTTTCACGATTTACGAGCAGTACTTC
TRBD1,TRBJ1-1,once,TRBV25-1,CASSEGDRGIYTEAFF,TGTGCCAGCAGTGAGGGGGACAGGGGAATTTACACTGAAGCTTTCTTT
TRBD1,TRBJ1-2,NA,TRBV27,CASSLSLTGTYGYTF,TGTGCCAGCAGTTTATCTCTGACAGGGACCTATGGCTACACCTTC
NA,TRBJ2-7,NA,TRBV9,CASSVEPSASYEQYF,TGTGCCAGCAGCGTAGAGCCTAGCGCCTCCTACGAGCAGTACTTC
NA,TRBJ1-1,NA,TRBV2,CASRRGRDTEAFF,TGTGCCAGCAGAAGGGGACGGGACACTGAAGCTTTCTTT
NA,TRBJ2-3,NA,TRBV7-3,CASSFRQSTDTQYF,TGTGCCAGCAGCTTCCGACAGAGCACAGATACGCAGTATTTT
TRBD2,TRBJ2-2,NA,TRBV5-1,CASSLSLLAGGFGTGELFF,TGCGCCAGCAGCTTAAGTTTGCTAGCGGGAGGATTCGGGACCGGGGAGCTGTTTTTT
TRBD1,TRBJ1-1,NA,TRBV2,CASSGTGKDTEAFF,TGTGCCAGCAGCGGGACAGGGAAGGACACTGAAGCTTTCTTT
NA,TRBJ2-5,NA,TRBV7-9,CASSSFQVQETQYF,TGTGCCAGCAGCTCCTTCCAGGTCCAAGAGACCCAGTACTTC
NA,TRBJ1-2,NA,TRBV28,CASSLGANYGYTF,TGTGCCAGCAGTTTGGGGGCCAACTATGGCTACACCTTC
NA,TRBJ1-2,NA,TRBV23-1,CASSPSVGPLEGYTF,TGCGCCAGCAGTCCGTCCGTGGGGCCCCTTGAAGGCTACACCTTC
NA,TRBJ2-7,NA,TRBV7-9,CASRPTGTKYEQYF,TGTGCCAGCAGACCTACCGGGACCAAGTACGAGCAGTACTTC
TRBD2,TRBJ2-7,once,TRBV6-5,CASSAGLAGAYEQYF,TGTGCCAGCAGTGCGGGACTAGCGGGGGCCTACGAGCAGTACTTC
NA,TRBJ1-2,many,TRBV30,CAWRQGPKYGYTF,TGTGCCTGGAGACAGGGCCCTAAGTATGGCTACACCTTC
TRBD1,TRBJ2-7,NA,TRBV6-1,CASRLTGNPYEQYF,TGTGCCAGCAGGTTGACAGGGAATCCCTACGAGCAGTACTTC
NA,TRBJ1-3,NA,TRBV30,CAWSVGGSGNTIYF,TGTGCCTGGAGTGTCGGGGGGAGTGGAAACACCATATATTTT
NA,TRBJ2-5,NA,TRBV9,CASSVGPRGETQYF,TGTGCCAGCAGCGTAGGTCCACGTGGGGAGACCCAGTACTTC
TRBD2,TRBJ2-1,NA,TRBV7-3,CASSPGLLSYNEQFF,TGTGCCAGCAGCCCGGGACTACTCTCCTACAATGAGCAGTTCTTC
NA,TRBJ1-5,NA,TRBV5-5,CASSAGAASNQPQHF,TGTGCCAGCAGCGCCGGAGCAGCTAGCAATCAGCCCCAGCATTTT
NA,TRBJ1-3,NA,TRBV7-8,CASSLQIYNRNTIYF,TGTGCCAGCAGCTTACAGATATATAATAGAAACACCATATATTTT
NA,TRBJ1-4,few,TRBV30,CAWSVLEKLFF,TGTGCCTGGAGTGTACTTGAAAAACTGTTTTTT
TRBD1,TRBJ1-3,NA,TRBV30,CAWSRDRGWSGNTIYF,TGTGCCTGGAGTCGGGACAGGGGTTGGTCTGGAAACACCATATATTTT
NA,TRBJ1-1,few,TRBV28,CASSPSYPEAFF,TGTGCCAGCAGTCCTTCTTACCCTGAAGCTTTCTTT
TRBD1,TRBJ2-7,NA,TRBV29-1,CSVLPGQGTEQYF,TGCAGCGTCTTACCGGGACAGGGGACCGAGCAGTACTTC
TRBD2,TRBJ2-1,NA,TRBV6-5,CASSYRTSGYNEQFF,TGTGCCAGCAGTTACCGGACTAGCGGTTATAATGAGCAGTTCTTC
NA,TRBJ2-1,NA,TRBV5-4,CASSLGGGTTDEQFF,TGTGCCAGCAGCTTGGGAGGCGGCACTACAGATGAGCAGTTCTTC
TRBD1,TRBJ2-7,NA,TRBV28,CASSRQGAYEQYF,TGTGCCAGCAGTCGACAGGGAGCGTACGAGCAGTACTTC
TRBD1,TRBJ1-5,NA,TRBV28,CASSSPGQGYGNQPQHF,TGTGCCAGCAGTTCGCCGGGACAGGGGTATGGCAATCAGCCCCAGCATTTT
TRBD2,TRBJ2-3,NA,TRBV27,CATLRASGSTDTQYF,TGTGCCACCCTTCGGGCTAGCGGAAGCACAGATACGCAGTATTTT
NA,TRBJ1-4,NA,TRBV5-6,CASSADGLNEKLFF,TGTGCCAGCAGCGCGGACGGACTAAATGAAAAACTGTTTTTT
TRBD2,TRBJ2-7,NA,TRBV18,CASQSSGLAGGSPPRRMYEQYF,TGTGCCAGCCAATCCTCGGGACTAGCGGGAGGGAGTCCCCCCCGACGTATGTACGAGCAGTACTTC
NA,TRBJ2-7,NA,TRBV29-1,CSVVRERDEQYF,TGCAGCGTTGTGAGGGAGAGGGACGAGCAGTACTTC
NA,TRBJ2-3,NA,TRBV12-5,CASGLDREFSTDTQYF,TGTGCTAGTGGTTTGGACCGGGAGTTCAGCACAGATACGCAGTATTTT
TRBD1,TRBJ1-5,NA,TRBV19,CATTARQGMHSNQPQHF,TGTGCCACCACTGCCCGACAGGGCATGCATAGCAATCAGCCCCAGCATTTT
TRBD2,TRBJ2-1,once,TRBV29-1,CSVAKTSGSANEQFF,TGCAGCGTTGCCAAGACTAGCGGGAGTGCGAATGAGCAGTTCTTC
NA,TRBJ1-3,NA,TRBV5-1,CASSLGGAGNTIYF,TGCGCCAGCAGCCTCGGAGGGGCTGGAAACACCATATATTTT
NA,TRBJ2-1,NA,TRBV4-1,CASSQEGGTPVDNEQFF,TGCGCCAGCAGCCAAGAAGGAGGGACTCCCGTGGACAATGAGCAGTTCTTC
NA,TRBJ1-1,NA,TRBV5-4,CASSLGQPNTEAFF,TGTGCCAGCAGCTTGGGTCAGCCGAACACTGAAGCTTTCTTT
NA,TRBJ2-5,NA,TRBV5-1,CASSLDRGKETQYF,TGCGCCAGCAGCTTGGACAGAGGGAAAGAGACCCAGTACTTC
NA,TRBJ2-1,NA,TRBV5-1,CASSLGVGNEQFF,TGCGCCAGCAGCTTGGGGGTAGGAAATGAGCAGTTCTTC
NA,TRBJ2-3,NA,TRBV19,CASSIVGASGTDTQYF,TGTGCCAGTAGTATAGTAGGCGCTAGCGGCACAGATACGCAGTATTTT
NA,TRBJ2-7,NA,TRBV5-1,CASSADVGSSYEQYF,TGCGCCAGCAGCGCCGACGTGGGCTCCTCCTACGAGCAGTACTTC
NA,TRBJ1-4,NA,TRBV11-2,CASSLREKLFF,TGTGCCAGCAGCTTGAGGGAAAAACTGTTTTTT